These T cell receptor beta chains were read from a single sample in a study of T cells after posttransplantation cyclophosphamide. Only in-frame clones appear in the TCRdb table, and some are missing; sequencing was by immunoSEQ multiplex PCR. This table holds roughly 11,000 clones, about 89% found once. Sample: PBMCs, taken after allogeneic stem cell transplant with posttransplant cyclophosphamide. Receptor source: a female patient between 30 and 45 years old who received an allogeneic stem cell transplant from an unrelated donor, was CMV-positive, and had no GVHD. A share of the T cells may be of graft donor origin. Each CDR3 is given with its conserved first and last residue. The D gene is left open where the match is weak. Not all rows give a size; the values are once, few, many and, for expanded clones, a class.

>TRBJ1-2|.|TRBD1|TRBV10-1
TGCGCCAGCGTTCCACAGGGGGCGGACTATGGCTACACCTTC
CASVPQGADYGYTF
>TRBJ2-2|.|.|TRBV6-5
TGTGCCAGCAGTCCTTGGGGGGGCGACACCGGGGAGCTGTTTTTT
CASSPWGGDTGELFF
>TRBJ1-4|.|TRBD1|TRBV5-1
TGCGCCAGCTCCAGGACAGGGGTAACTAATGAAAAACTGTTTTTT
CASSRTGVTNEKLFF
>TRBJ2-5|few|.|TRBV27
TGTGCCAGCTGGCGGTACCAAGAGACCCAGTACTTC
CASWRYQETQYF
>TRBJ2-1|.|.|TRBV10-1
TGCGCCAGCAGAAGGCAGGGTATCTTC
CASRRQGIF
>TRBJ1-5|.|.|TRBV15
TGTGCCACCAGCAGACCCGGGACTCTCGCCCGTCCGGAACAGCCCCAGCATTTT
CATSRPGTLARPEQPQHF
>TRBJ1-2|.|TRBD1|TRBV29-1
TGCAGCGTAAAAACGGGACAGGGTAACTATGGCTACACCTTC
CSVKTGQGNYGYTF
>TRBJ1-1|few|.|TRBV10-3
TGTGCCATCAGTGAGTGGGGGGTTGGGGCCGGCACTGAAGCTTTCTTT
CAISEWGVGAGTEAFF
>TRBJ2-4|.|.|TRBV2
TGTGCCAGCAAGGGGCAGTTAGCCAAAAACATTCAGTACTTC
CASKGQLAKNIQYF
>TRBJ1-1|.|TRBD1|TRBV29-1
TGCAGCGTTGCGTACAGGGGAAGCACTGAAGCTTTCTTT
CSVAYRGSTEAFF
>TRBJ2-7|.|TRBD2|TRBV27
TGTGCCAGCAGTTTACTGAGCGGGAGGGTCTACGAGCAGTACTTC
CASSLLSGRVYEQYF
>TRBJ1-6|.|.|TRBV29-1
TGCAGCGTAGCCTGGACAAGGGCTAATTCACCCCTCCACTTT
CSVAWTRANSPLHF
>TRBJ2-7|.|TRBD1|TRBV6-1
TGTGCCAGCAGTTTACAGGGGATCGAGCAGTACTTC
CASSLQGIEQYF
>TRBJ2-5|.|.|TRBV5-1
TGCGCCAGCAGCGTGGTCCGAGGGGAGACCCAGTACTTC
CASSVVRGETQYF
>TRBJ2-2|.|.|TRBV11-3
TGTGCCAGCAAAGTTGGAAGGAGTACCGGGGAGCTGTTTTTT
CASKVGRSTGELFF